These 12 T cell receptor beta chains were all obtained from the same sample, sequenced in a study of blood T cell repertoires in COVID-19. Data came from immunoSEQ multiplex PCR; TCRdb stores just in-frame clones and leaves some out. The sample holds 100,000 to 120,000 clones; 70% to 90% are singletons and the top ten take around 4.8%. The source material was peripheral blood. The source of these receptors is a human donor in a cohort sampled during active COVID-19.

The chain uses TRBV5-8 and TRBJ1-5, with 8 bases lining up with TRBD1. The CDR3 has 15 residues. V was clipped by 0 bases and J by 4 bases; unmatched bases: 3. Germline V gene lookup returns CDR1 SGHTS and CDR2 YDEGEE. The chain's CDR3 is CASSLGDRKNQPQHF. The DNA of the CDR3 is TGTGCCAGCAGCTTGGGGGACAGGAAGAATCAGCCCCAGCATTTT.

The chain carries TRBV10-3 and TRBJ2-3; TRBD2 aligns across 15 bases. J lost 4 bases, V lost 9 bases, and 5 bases had no gene match. Germline CDR1 ENHRY, CDR2 SYGVKD. This CDR3 is 15 amino acids long. CDR3 DNA: TGTGCCATACGGACTAGCGGGAGGGGTCCAGATACGCAGTATTTT. This gives the protein CAIRTSGRGPDTQYF.

This clone occurred once. The chain couples TRBV5-1 to TRBJ2-2, with 7 bases aligning to TRBD2. The CDR3 is 16 residues long. The ends lost 4 bases at V and 0 bases at J; junction bases unmatched: 6. Germline V gene data show CDR1 as SGHRS and CDR2 as YFSETQ. The CDR3 sequence is CASSVAGDPNTGELFF. The DNA for the CDR3 is TGCGCCAGCAGCGTGGCGGGAGACCCGAACACCGGGGAGCTGTTTTTT.

This clone has only one observation. The chain recombines TRBV4-3 with TRBJ1-2; TRBD1 is a possible D gene (5 bases). The CDR3 has 14 amino acids. Trimming pared 0 bases from V and 6 bases from J, leaving 11 bases between. Germline V gene lookup returns CDR1 LGHNA and CDR2 YSLEER. The CDR3 DNA reads TGCGCCAGCAGCCAAGATTTGGAGACAGATGGCTACACCTTC. This codes for CASSQDLETDGYTF.

This chain links TRBV7-6 with TRBJ1-4; D unclear. The CDR3 contains 16 residues. Germline lookup yields CDR1 SGHVS and CDR2 FNYEAQ. The V end lost 5 bases, the J end lost 7 bases, and 20 bases lay between the germline ends. CDR3 sequence: CASSGAPGLWSEKLFF. The CDR3 DNA reads TGTGCCAGCAGCGGAGCACCCGGTTTGTGGTCTGAAAAACTGTTTTTT.

V gene TRBV11-1 combines with J gene TRBJ1-1; weak D call: TRBD1 (6 bases). Per the germline V gene, CDR1 is SGHAT and CDR2 is FQDESV (reference sequence). V was clipped by 5 bases and J by 1 base, with 8 bases between them. The CDR3 totals 13 residues. CDR3 amino acids: CASSKDRNTEAFF. The DNA for the CDR3 is TGTGCCAGCAGCAAGGACAGGAACACTGAAGCTTTCTTT.

The V gene is TRBV6-5, the J gene TRBJ1-2, with 10 positions matching TRBD1. The CDR3 extends over 15 amino acids. The germline V gene has CDR1 MNHEY and CDR2 SVGAGI. V lost 5 bases to trimming and J lost 6 bases; unmatched junction nucleotides: 9. The chain's CDR3 is CASSPTGTGVDGYTF. The CDR3 DNA follows: TGTGCCAGCAGTCCAACCGGGACAGGGGTGGATGGCTACACCTTC.

This chain uses TRBV6-6 with TRBJ1-4, with 8 bases lining up with TRBD1. Per germline, CDR1 MNHNY and CDR2 SVGAGI (reference sequence). V gave up 6 bases and J gave up 7 bases; unmatched junction bases: 7. The CDR3 sequence is 14 residues long. This CDR3 reads CASRGRTGLEKLFF. As DNA, the CDR3 is TGTGCCAGCAGGGGACGGACAGGGCTTGAAAAACTGTTTTTT.

This clone showed up just a few times. The chain is built from TRBV30 and TRBJ2-3; 12 positions match TRBD2. CDR1 and CDR2 from the germline V gene are GTSNPN and SVGIG (reference sequence). CDR3 length equals 15 residues. Trimming took 2 bases from V and 6 from J; bases not matched to a gene: 6. As DNA, the CDR3 is TGTGCCTGGAGTAGACTAGCGGGAGTAGAGGATACGCAGTATTTT. Residues: CAWSRLAGVEDTQYF.

The chain links TRBV6-1 to TRBJ1-6; D unclear. Germline V gives CDR1 MNHNS, CDR2 SASEGT. This CDR3 is built from 13 residues. V lost 2 bases to trimming and J lost 9 bases, with 8 bases between them. CDR3 loop: CASSELGSSPLHF. The CDR3 coding sequence is TGTGCCAGCAGTGAATTGGGGAGTTCACCCCTCCACTTT.

The CDR3 DNA is TGTGCCAGCAGCTTTGCTGGGGGCTACTATGGCTACACCTTC. Amino acids: CASSFAGGYYGYTF. V usage is TRBV5-4 and J usage is TRBJ1-2; TRBD1 is a possible D gene (6 bases). CDR1 and CDR2 (germline): SGHNT, YYREEE (reference sequence). V was pared by 2 bases and J by 3 bases, with 11 bases between. The CDR3 totals 14 residues.

The rearrangement joins TRBV6-5 to TRBJ2-4, with D unclear. From germline, CDR1 is MNHEY and CDR2 SVGAGI. The CDR3 spans 16 residues. The V end lost 2 bases, the J end lost 0 bases, and 11 bases lay between the germline ends. The CDR3, as DNA: TGTGCCAGCAGTTACGACACAGCCCAAGCCAAAAACATTCAGTACTTC. Amino acid sequence: CASSYDTAQAKNIQYF.